This entry describes one T cell receptor beta chain. The data derive from a study of blood T cell repertoires in COVID-19. Study information: COVID-19 samples collected from the United States, Italy and Spain covered acute and convalescent phases.

Two negative PCRs, clearance, or symptom resolution had been documented for recovered Cohort 3 donors. Sequenced by immunoSEQ multiplex PCR; TCRdb stores in-frame clones only, minus some. The sample contains a few hundred thousand clones, approximately 89% of which appear only once. This clonotype was obtained from a woman aged 60-70 years who had recovered from COVID-19. The specimen sequenced was PBMCs or T cells enriched from blood (not recorded which).

The CDR3 spells CASGFPSGGEQFF. The CDR3 region has the DNA TGTGCTAGTGGTTTCCCGAGCGGAGGTGAGCAGTTCTTC. V is TRBV12-5 and J is TRBJ2-1, with TRBD2 as a possible D gene (5 bases). This CDR3 contains 13 residues. Trimming left V 3 bases short and J 9 bases short, with 12 bases between. CDR1 is LGHNT and CDR2 is FRNRAP in the germline V gene.